This T cell receptor (beta chain) was profiled in a study of T cell responses to AZD1222 COVID-19 vaccine. The protocol was immunoSEQ multiplex PCR, while the TCRdb copy is restricted to in-frame clones and leaves out a portion. The table has 60,000 to 95,000 clones, around 87% seen once. Points on this clone: The antigen is undetermined.

Study-level points and caveats: All repertoire sampling was performed exclusively after the peak T cell response. Targeting of unmutated variant regions was reportedly seen in nearly half of spike-specific TCRs.

The germline V and J ends were trimmed by 5 bases and 1 base, with 11 bases remaining between them. CDR1 is LGHNT, CDR2 FRNRAP, per germline. CDR3 length equals 14 residues. The rearrangement joins TRBV12-5 to TRBJ1-1; the D gene is possibly TRBD1 (5 bases). The material sequenced was peripheral blood, taken 28 days after the second AZD1222 dose. The clonotype was recovered from an adult who received the AZD1222 COVID-19 vaccine. CDR3 sequence (DNA): TGTGCTAGTGGTGTGGGACTGACGAACACTGAAGCTTTCTTT. Its translation is CASGVGLTNTEAFF.